Sequencing of this T cell receptor beta chain was carried out in a study of T-cell reconstitution after alpha-beta-depleted transplantation in children. CDR1 is DFQATT and CDR2 is SNEGSKA in the germline V gene (reference sequence). This CDR3 is built from 15 residues. V was pared by 3 bases and J by 3 bases, with 17 bases between. This clonotype was found a few times. Unique molecular identifiers were used to barcode this TCRbeta library. TCRdb recomputed calls from the PCR reads with MiXCR, one row per CDR3 protein. The sample lists hundreds of thousands of distinct CDR3 sequences, roughly a tenth occurring once.

The sequence came from a human donor who donated a stem cell graft to a child with acute myeloid leukemia. The source material was PBMCs from the stem cell graft donor, sampled from the stem cell graft. This chain uses TRBV20-1 with TRBJ1-1, with D unresolved. As DNA, the CDR3 is TGCAGTGCTAGGCCCCCGGCCAGTCTATACACTGAAGCTTTCTTT. Translated, it gives CSARPPASLYTEAFF.